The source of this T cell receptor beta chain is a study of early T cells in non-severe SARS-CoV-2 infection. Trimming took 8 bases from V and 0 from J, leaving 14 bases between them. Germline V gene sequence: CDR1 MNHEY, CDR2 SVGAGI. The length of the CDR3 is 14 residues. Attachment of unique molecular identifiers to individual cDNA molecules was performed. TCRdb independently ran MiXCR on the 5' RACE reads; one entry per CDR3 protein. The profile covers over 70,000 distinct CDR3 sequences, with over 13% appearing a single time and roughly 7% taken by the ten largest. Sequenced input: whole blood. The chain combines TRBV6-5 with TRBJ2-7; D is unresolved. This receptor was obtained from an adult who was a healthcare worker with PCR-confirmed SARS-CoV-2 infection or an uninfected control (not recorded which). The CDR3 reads CASHSPGLSYEQYF. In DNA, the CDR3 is TGTGCCAGCCATTCTCCGGGCCTCTCCTACGAGCAGTACTTC.